One sample yielded the 6 T cell receptor beta chains listed below, sequenced in a study of graft-versus-host responses after intestinal transplantation. Responders (approximately 200,000, CFSE-labeled) met approximately 200,000 stimulators that were irradiated and violet-dye-labeled. Sequencing used immunoSEQ multiplex PCR; TCRdb keeps in-frame clones, though not all of them. The sample lists roughly 9,200 clones; approximately 30% were seen once. Sequencing was performed on alloreactive CD8+ T cells from a mixed lymphocyte reaction culture, taken before transplantation. Subset indicated: CFSE-low proliferating T cells sorted from approximately six-day pre-transplant mixed lymphocyte reaction (GvH or HvG direction). These receptors all come from a human patient who was an organ donor for intestinal transplantation.

The rearrangement uses TRBV5-4 and TRBJ1-2, with D unresolved. The V end lost 3 bases, the J end lost 3 bases, and 12 bases lay between the germline ends. The CDR3 has 14 amino acids. In germline, CDR1 is SGHNT, CDR2 YYREEE (reference sequence). CDR3 region: CASSSIDTHYGYTF. The DNA for the CDR3 is TGTGCCAGCAGCTCCATAGACACCCACTATGGCTACACCTTC.

This clone was detected only a few times. The chain links TRBV5-1 to TRBJ2-3, with 7 positions matching TRBD2. The germline V gene has CDR1 SGHRS and CDR2 YFSETQ. The length of the CDR3 is 15 residues. Losses at the gene ends were 4 bases for V and 4 bases for J; bases not matched to a gene: 9. The chain's CDR3 is CASSPTGLGADTQYF. The CDR3 DNA reads as TGCGCCAGCAGCCCCACCGGACTAGGCGCAGATACGCAGTATTTT.

This clone ranks as medium-sized. The same CDR3 can be traced to other DNA sequences in this sample. This chain joins TRBV27 and TRBJ2-7; TRBD1 aligns across 7 bases. The CDR3 totals 13 residues. With 5 bases clipped from V and 1 base from J, the junction kept 2 bases outside the gene matches. The V gene's germline CDR1 is MNHEY and CDR2 SMNVEV (reference sequence). The CDR3 sequence: CASSLGQSYEQYF. In DNA, the CDR3 is TGTGCCAGCAGTCTGGGACAGTCCTACGAGCAGTACTTC.

The chain carries TRBV27 and TRBJ1-2; no definite D call. Germline V lookup: CDR1 MNHEY, CDR2 SMNVEV (reference sequence). Deletions cut 2 bases from V and 4 bases from J, with 8 bases between. CDR3 length: 13 amino acids. Written as DNA, the CDR3 is TGTGCCAGCAGTTTAACGGCGGTCTATGGCTACACCTTC. This translates into CASSLTAVYGYTF.

This rearrangement joins TRBV4-3 to TRBJ1-2, with TRBD1 matching 8 bases. Trimming cost V 1 base and J 8 bases; bases outside gene matches: 12. From germline, CDR1 is LGHNA and CDR2 YSLEER. The CDR3 extends over 16 amino acids. The CDR3 region has the DNA TGCGCCAGCAGCCAAGGGTCACGCCGGACAGGGAAGGGCTACACCTTC. Its protein is CASSQGSRRTGKGYTF.

This clone is deemed medium-sized. J is TRBJ2-5 and V is TRBV6-1; 13 nucleotides match TRBD2. The ends lost 3 bases at V and 9 bases at J; junction bases unmatched: 10. The CDR3 is 16 amino acids. Germline CDR1 and CDR2: MNHNS and SASEGT. The DNA for the CDR3 is TGTGCCAGCAGTGAGTCGACTAGCGGGGGGAGTGTAGCCCAGTACTTC. Its translation is CASSESTSGGSVAQYF.